This is a list of T cell receptor beta chains from one sample in a study of shared clonotypes between healthy human individuals. This table comes from immunoSEQ multiplex PCR, and its TCRdb copy is limited to in-frame clones, with some not included. The repertoire holds over 700,000 clones, 72% seen once, with under 2% in the top ten. Sequenced: memory CD4+ T cells sorted from blood. These receptors came from a woman aged 30 to 39 in good health. The CDR3 runs from the conserved cysteine through the conserved F or W. A D gene is named only where the DNA matches it firmly. Not every row has a clone size; where given, it reads once, few, many or a size class.

abundance	j_gene	v_gene	d_gene	CDR3nt	CDR3aa
.	TRBJ2-7	TRBV30	TRBD1	TGTGCCTACCGACAGGGGGTAGCCTACGAGCAGTACTTC	CAYRQGVAYEQYF
once	TRBJ2-7	TRBV6-1	.	TGTGCCAGCAGTGTCCTCCAGACGGAATTGGGGCAGTACTTC	CASSVLQTELGQYF
.	TRBJ1-2	TRBV30	.	TGTGCCTGGAGTCTTAACTATGGCTACACCTTC	CAWSLNYGYTF
.	TRBJ1-2	TRBV28	.	TGTGCCAGCAGTGTATCCCCTTCAGGACGCTATGGCTACACCTTC	CASSVSPSGRYGYTF
.	TRBJ1-6	TRBV28	.	TGTGCCAGCAGTTTTTTGTCAGAACGGGGATTAGACTTT	CASSFLSERGLDF
.	TRBJ2-1	TRBV6-4	TRBD2	TGTGCCAGCAGTGACTCCGAGCGGGGCTTCTACAATGAGCAGTTCTTC	CASSDSERGFYNEQFF
.	TRBJ2-1	TRBV19	TRBD2	TGTGCCAGTGGTACCCCCTCGGGACTAGCCATCTACAATGAGCAGTTCTTC	CASGTPSGLAIYNEQFF
.	TRBJ2-3	TRBV15	.	TGTGCCACCAGCAGAGATCGGCTACCGGGAACGCAGTATTTT	CATSRDRLPGTQYF
once	TRBJ1-2	TRBV4-2	.	TGTGCCAGCAGCCAAGTCACCACACCTAGAAGGGATGGCTACACCTTC	CASSQVTTPRRDGYTF
few	TRBJ2-1	TRBV7-2	TRBD2	TGTGCCAGCAGCTCAATGGGACTAGCGGACAATGAGCAGTTCTTC	CASSSMGLADNEQFF
few	TRBJ2-2	TRBV10-1	TRBD1	TGCGCCAGCAGTGAGGGACAGGACCACACCGGGGAGCTGTTTTTT	CASSEGQDHTGELFF
once	TRBJ2-7	TRBV19	.	TGTGCCAGTAGTGCACAAGGATACTACGAGCAGTACTTC	CASSAQGYYEQYF
once	TRBJ2-7	TRBV6-1	.	TGTGCCAGCACCCCGGGACATTCGAGGTACGAGCAGTACTTC	CASTPGHSRYEQYF
once	TRBJ2-7	TRBV13	TRBD1	TGTGCCAGCAGCTTAGAGGGAACAGGGGGCGAGCAGTACTTC	CASSLEGTGGEQYF
.	TRBJ1-1	TRBV11-2	.	TGTGCCAGCAGCCGGCCCGGGGTGGAGAACACTGAAGCTTTCTTT	CASSRPGVENTEAFF
.	TRBJ2-1	TRBV5-4	TRBD1	TGTGCCAGCAGCTTGGGACAGGGGCCTTACAATGAGCAGTTCTTC	CASSLGQGPYNEQFF
.	TRBJ2-7	TRBV19	.	TGTGCCAGTAGTTTACGGGGAAGGTTACCGGTCGAGCAGTACTTC	CASSLRGRLPVEQYF
.	TRBJ2-1	TRBV5-1	TRBD2	TGCGCCAGCAGCTTAATGTTTGCGGGAGGAACATACAATGAGCAGTTCTTC	CASSLMFAGGTYNEQFF
.	TRBJ2-7	TRBV30	TRBD2	TGTGCCTGGAATGCCCCGGGACTAGCGGGACCCCCCTACGAGCAGTACTTC	CAWNAPGLAGPPYEQYF
.	TRBJ1-2	TRBV6-5	.	TGTGCCAGCAGTTACGACCGGGACAACTCTGGCTACACCTTC	CASSYDRDNSGYTF
.	TRBJ2-7	TRBV28	.	TGTGCCAGCGGGCGTCGTCCCAAGCAGTACTTC	CASGRRPKQYF
.	TRBJ2-5	TRBV7-7	TRBD1	TGTGCCAGCAGCCCCGCCGGGACAGGGTTTGGCGAGACCCAGTACTTC	CASSPAGTGFGETQYF
.	TRBJ1-5	TRBV28	.	TGTGCCAGCAGCTTTCTACTGGGGAATCAGCCCCAGCATTTT	CASSFLLGNQPQHF
.	TRBJ2-2	TRBV5-1	.	TGCGCCAGCAGCTTGGCCCGGGGGAGCGGAATGGTCGGGGAGCTGTTTTTT	CASSLARGSGMVGELFF
.	TRBJ2-7	TRBV21-1	.	TGTGCCAGGGTGGGGACCGTTCGCTTGGAGCAGTACTTC	CARVGTVRLEQYF
.	TRBJ1-2	TRBV7-5	.	TGTGCCAGCAGCTCAAAGGTTCAAACGACAAATGTTTTGGGGTACGGCTACACCTTC	CASSSKVQTTNVLGYGYTF
.	TRBJ1-2	TRBV20-1	.	TGCAGTGCTAGAGAGCCGGCTGGCTACACCTTC	CSAREPAGYTF
few	TRBJ1-1	TRBV21-1	.	TGTGCCAGCAGCAAAGGGGGTCAACCAGGGGCTGAAGCTTTCTTT	CASSKGGQPGAEAFF
.	TRBJ2-2	TRBV5-4	TRBD2	TGTGCCAGCAGCTTGAGGAGCGGGGTCGGCACCGGGGAGCTGTTTTTT	CASSLRSGVGTGELFF